This is a list of T cell receptor beta chains from one sample in a study of blood T cell repertoires in COVID-19. Using immunoSEQ multiplex PCR, the repertoire was profiled, and TCRdb retains in-frame clones only, with some absent. The sample includes roughly 220,000 clones, around four fifths of them seen just once. The sample was peripheral blood. The source is a man aged 25-45 years with active or convalescent COVID-19. Both conserved end residues are part of each CDR3. D genes are given only for firm matches. Not all rows give a size; the values are once, few, many and, for expanded clones, a class.

clone_size	d_call	j_call	v_call	cdr3_aa	cdr3_nt
NA	TRBD2	TRBJ2-4	TRBV19	CASTMRGGAKNIQYF	TGTGCCAGTACCATGCGGGGGGGAGCCAAAAACATTCAGTACTTC
once	TRBD1	TRBJ2-7	TRBV29-1	CTLNHNSRWGQGIREQYF	TGCACTCTGAACCACAACTCCCGGTGGGGACAGGGAATTCGCGAGCAGTACTTC
NA	TRBD1	TRBJ1-4	TRBV7-9	CASRPTGGAEKLFF	TGTGCCAGCAGACCTACAGGGGGGGCTGAAAAACTGTTTTTT
few	TRBD2	TRBJ2-1	TRBV4-1	CASSQVLAGFNEQFF	TGCGCCAGCAGCCAAGTTCTAGCGGGGTTCAATGAGCAGTTCTTC
NA	TRBD1	TRBJ1-4	TRBV5-1	CASRQGEEKLFF	TGCGCCAGCAGACAGGGGGAGGAAAAACTGTTTTTT
NA	NA	TRBJ2-3	TRBV7-9	CASSLGGLGTDTQYF	TGTGCCAGCAGCTTAGGGGGGCTTGGCACAGATACGCAGTATTTT
NA	NA	TRBJ2-1	TRBV29-1	CSVGGSYNEQFF	TGCAGCGTGGGAGGTTCCTACAATGAGCAGTTCTTC
NA	TRBD1	TRBJ2-7	TRBV6-6	CASSYTGGYEQYF	TGTGCCAGCAGTTACACAGGGGGCTACGAGCAGTACTTC
NA	TRBD2	TRBJ2-3	TRBV5-1	CASSPTSSPDTQYF	TGCGCCAGCAGCCCGACTAGCTCCCCAGATACGCAGTATTTT
NA	TRBD2	TRBJ2-1	TRBV11-2	CASSLVPGLGSSEQFF	TGTGCCAGCAGCTTAGTCCCGGGACTAGGCTCGAGTGAGCAGTTCTTC
NA	NA	TRBJ2-5	TRBV28	CASSFVRDLGTQYF	TGTGCCAGCAGTTTCGTCCGGGACTTAGGGACCCAGTACTTC
few	NA	TRBJ1-3	TRBV15	CATSPTGGSPSSGNTIYF	TGTGCCACCAGCCCCACCGGCGGAAGCCCGAGCTCTGGAAACACCATATATTTT